A selection of T cell receptor beta chains follows, all from one sample in a study of vaccination effects on CD4 cells after COVID-19. This table comes from immunoSEQ multiplex PCR, and its TCRdb copy is limited to in-frame clones, with some not included. The sample lists 73,000 or so clones, 78% seen once, with roughly a tenth in the top ten. No cognate antigen is known for these TCRs. The sequenced sample was CD4+ T cells from PBMCs cultured with SARS-CoV-2 spike peptides, obtained before COVID-19 vaccination. All receptors come from a human donor who received a COVID-19 vaccine. The CDR3 runs from the conserved cysteine through the conserved F or W. Each record gives: D gene, V gene, clone size, J gene, CDR3 DNA, CDR3 protein. A D gene is named only where the DNA matches it firmly. The size entry is marked missing in some rows and otherwise reads once, few, many or a size class.

>.|TRBV3-1/TRBV3-2|.|TRBJ1-1
TGTGCCAGCAGCCAAGAATGGGGACTAGCTTTCTTT
CASSQEWGLAFF
>.|TRBV30|.|TRBJ1-1
TGTGCCTGGGGGGGACATAGTATTATGAACACTGAAGCTTTCTTT
CAWGGHSIMNTEAFF
>TRBD1|TRBV24-1|.|TRBJ2-5
TGTGCCACCAGTGATTTCGGCAGGACAGGGTCTGGGGAGACCCAGTACTTC
CATSDFGRTGSGETQYF
>TRBD1|TRBV28|.|TRBJ1-1
TGTGCCAGCAGCATTCAGAGGGGGCCTGAAGCTTTCTTT
CASSIQRGPEAFF
>.|TRBV29-1|.|TRBJ1-1
TGCAGCGTTTATCCGCCGAACACTGAAGCTTTCTTT
CSVYPPNTEAFF
>TRBD1|TRBV5-5|.|TRBJ1-5
TGTGCCAGCAGCTTGTACGGACAGGAGGATCAGCCCCAGCATTTT
CASSLYGQEDQPQHF
>.|TRBV25-1|.|TRBJ2-3
TGTGCCAGCAGTCAGACAGGAGGCCCCGGTACGCAGTATTTT
CASSQTGGPGTQYF
>.|TRBV10-3|.|TRBJ1-1
TGTGCCATCAGTGAAAATGGAAGGACTGAAGCTTTCTTT
CAISENGRTEAFF
>TRBD1|TRBV24-1|.|TRBJ2-1
TGTGCCACCAGTGATTCGGACAGGGGTGAGCAGTTCTTC
CATSDSDRGEQFF
>.|TRBV15|.|TRBJ2-3
TGTGCCACCAGAGACCCGGGACTTACCACAGATACGCAGTATTTT
CATRDPGLTTDTQYF
>.|TRBV6-2/TRBV6-3|.|TRBJ2-2
TGTGCCAGCAGTTACTCGATGGGGGGGCTGAACACCGGGGAGCTGTTTTTT
CASSYSMGGLNTGELFF
>.|TRBV6-6|.|TRBJ2-1
TGTGCCAGCAGTTCACAAGGACAGTACAATGAGCAGTTCTTC
CASSSQGQYNEQFF
>.|TRBV7-2|.|TRBJ1-4
TGTGCCAGCAGCTTAGGGCCAGGGGATAATGAAAAACTGTTTTTT
CASSLGPGDNEKLFF
>.|TRBV6-5|few|TRBJ1-2
TGTGCCAGCAACACCAACTATGGCTACACCTTC
CASNTNYGYTF
>TRBD2|TRBV5-8|.|TRBJ2-1
TGTGCCAGCAGCGCGGGACTAGCAACTCAATACAATGAGCAGTTCTTC
CASSAGLATQYNEQFF
>.|TRBV4-3|.|TRBJ1-2
TGCGCCAGCAGCCAAGAGCGAGGAGGGAGTAGGGTGCGAGGCTACACCTTC
CASSQERGGSRVRGYTF
>.|TRBV11-2|.|TRBJ1-4
TGTGCCAGCAGCCCGAGGTCCCGAGAAAAACTGTTTTTT
CASSPRSREKLFF
>TRBD1|TRBV7-2|.|TRBJ1-2
TGTGCCAGCAGCTTAGTGCCAGGGGGCGCGTATGGCTACACCTTC
CASSLVPGGAYGYTF
>TRBD2|TRBV24-1|.|TRBJ2-5
TGTGCCACCAGTGATGGTACTAGCGGGGTGTGGCCCCAGTACTTC
CATSDGTSGVWPQYF
>.|TRBV18|.|TRBJ1-1
TGTGCCAGCTCACCAAGGACGGGGGCTGACACTGAAGCTTTCTTT
CASSPRTGADTEAFF
>TRBD1|TRBV6-2/TRBV6-3|.|TRBJ2-5
TGTGCCAGCAGTTACCGCACCGGACAGGGTGGGGAGACCCAGTACTTC
CASSYRTGQGGETQYF
>.|TRBV4-1|.|TRBJ2-1
TGCGCCAGCAGCCAAGGAGTCCTCGCTAACTCCTTTGGCGATGAGCAGTTCTTC
CASSQGVLANSFGDEQFF
>.|TRBV6-5|.|TRBJ2-1
TGTGCCAGCAGTTACTTGGTCGGGAGCTCCTACAATGAGCAGTTCTTC
CASSYLVGSSYNEQFF
>TRBD1|TRBV5-1|few|TRBJ1-6
TGCGCCAGCAGCATACAGGGGAGAGATAATTCACCCCTCCACTTT
CASSIQGRDNSPLHF
>TRBD2|TRBV5-1|.|TRBJ2-3
TGCGCCAGCAGCTTGACGGCGGGGGGTAGCACAGATACGCAGTATTTT
CASSLTAGGSTDTQYF
>.|TRBV6-1|.|TRBJ1-1
TGTGCCAGCAGTGAGGGGGTTGGATACCTGAACACTGAAGCTTTCTTT
CASSEGVGYLNTEAFF
>.|TRBV15|.|TRBJ2-3
TGTGCCACCAGCAGAGAACTGGCAGGGCTGGCAGATACGCAGTATTTT
CATSRELAGLADTQYF
>TRBD1|TRBV10-2|.|TRBJ1-2
TGCGCCAGCAGTTGGGACAGCTATGGCTACACCTTC
CASSWDSYGYTF
>.|TRBV6-1|.|TRBJ2-5
TGTGCCAGCAGTGACCCGAGGGGGGCTGCCCCACAAGAGACCCAGTACTTC
CASSDPRGAAPQETQYF
>.|TRBV4-1|.|TRBJ1-4
TGCGCCAGCAGCCAAGTTACAGGGCCCCTGTTTTTT
CASSQVTGPLFF
>.|TRBV9|.|TRBJ2-2
TGTGCCAGCAGCGTCACCCCACAGGGCCCCGGGGAGCTGTTTTTT
CASSVTPQGPGELFF
>.|TRBV5-1|.|TRBJ2-3
TGCGCCAGCAGCCGAATGGGAGGAGCCACAGATACGCAGTATTTT
CASSRMGGATDTQYF
>.|TRBV5-6|.|TRBJ1-6
TGTGCCAGCAGTTACGGACTCGGGGCGGATTCACCCCTCCACTTT
CASSYGLGADSPLHF
>.|TRBV28|.|TRBJ1-5
TGTGCCAGCAGACGCCGCGGGGATGAGCCCCAGCATTTT
CASRRRGDEPQHF
>.|TRBV6-6|.|TRBJ2-6
TGTGCCAGCAGTTACTCGTCTGCTGGGGCCAACGTCCTGACTTTC
CASSYSSAGANVLTF
>.|TRBV3-1/TRBV3-2|.|TRBJ1-1
TGTGCCAGCAGTGAGAGGACTGAAGCTTTCTTT
CASSERTEAFF
>.|TRBV21-1|.|TRBJ2-5
TGTGCCAGCAGCCCGGCGAGGCTAGCGGGGTCGGGGGAGACCCAGTACTTC
CASSPARLAGSGETQYF
>.|TRBV3-1/TRBV3-2|.|TRBJ1-4
TGTGCCAGCATTGGGAAGGGTGTAGAAAAACTGTTTTTT
CASIGKGVEKLFF
>.|TRBV2|.|TRBJ2-3
TGTGCCAGCAGTTCCCAGGGAGTACACACAGATACGCAGTATTTT
CASSSQGVHTDTQYF
>.|TRBV5-1|.|TRBJ2-5
TGCGCCAGCAGGAAGAATGGAGGGGGGGCGCAGGAAGAGACCCAGTACTTC
CASRKNGGGAQEETQYF
>TRBD1|TRBV5-6|.|TRBJ1-1
TGTGCCAGCAGCTGGGGACAGGGGACCTTGGGGGCTTTCTTT
CASSWGQGTLGAFF
>.|TRBV5-1|.|TRBJ2-2
TGCGCCACCACGCGGGTATGGGCGACGAACACCGGGGAGCTGTTTTTT
CATTRVWATNTGELFF
>.|TRBV27|.|TRBJ1-1
TGTGCCAGCAGTTCCTCCGGGGCGCGAACTGAAGCTTTCTTT
CASSSSGARTEAFF
>.|TRBV7-9|.|TRBJ2-1
TGTGCCAGCAGCTTACTGGTCCGTGAGCAGTTCTTC
CASSLLVREQFF
>TRBD2|TRBV18|.|TRBJ2-1
TGTGCCAGCTCACCCCAGCGGGGCGTTTACAATGAGCAGTTCTTC
CASSPQRGVYNEQFF
>.|TRBV14|.|TRBJ2-2
TGTGCCAGCAGCCAATTGTTGTTCACCGGGGAGCTGTTTTTT
CASSQLLFTGELFF
>.|TRBV7-2|.|TRBJ1-5
TGTGCCAGCAGCTTAGGTCCGGTTGGCAATCAGCCCCAGCATTTT
CASSLGPVGNQPQHF
>.|TRBV24-1|.|TRBJ2-5
TGTGCCACCAGTGATTATCAGGGTCAGACCCAGTACTTC
CATSDYQGQTQYF
>.|TRBV5-1|.|TRBJ1-4
TGCGCCAGCAGCTTGGGGGGGGAAACGGAACTGTTTTTT
CASSLGGETELFF
>.|TRBV18|.|TRBJ1-1
TGTGCCAGCTCCGGTGGTGCGGGGACTGAAGCTTTCTTT
CASSGGAGTEAFF